Sequencing of this T cell receptor (beta chain) was carried out in a study of blood T cell repertoires in COVID-19. Overall study context: Samples of COVID-19 (acute and convalescent) were obtained from the United States, Italy and Spain. T cells, B-cell-depleted T cells, or PBMCs supplied cDNA or gDNA.

Authors' data handling: Amplification from reference gene primers served as the basis for estimated nucleated cell counts. TCRdb's table, derived via immunoSEQ multiplex PCR, lists solely in-frame clones and lacks some. For V, J and clone size, that table is used; D and trimming come from the DNA. The table has about 110,000 clones, approximately 82% seen once. CDR1 and CDR2 (germline): SNHLY, FYNNEI. Trimming left V 11 bases short and J 0 bases short, with 10 bases between. The CDR3 has 12 residues. The TCR was taken from a woman in her fifties or sixties with acute or convalescent COVID-19. Sequencing input: peripheral blood. The V and J genes are TRBV2 and TRBJ2-5, with D possibly matching TRBD2 (6 bases). The CDR3 sequence: CAGRRDQETQYF. CDR3 nucleotide sequence: TGTGCCGGCCGGAGGGACCAAGAGACCCAGTACTTC.